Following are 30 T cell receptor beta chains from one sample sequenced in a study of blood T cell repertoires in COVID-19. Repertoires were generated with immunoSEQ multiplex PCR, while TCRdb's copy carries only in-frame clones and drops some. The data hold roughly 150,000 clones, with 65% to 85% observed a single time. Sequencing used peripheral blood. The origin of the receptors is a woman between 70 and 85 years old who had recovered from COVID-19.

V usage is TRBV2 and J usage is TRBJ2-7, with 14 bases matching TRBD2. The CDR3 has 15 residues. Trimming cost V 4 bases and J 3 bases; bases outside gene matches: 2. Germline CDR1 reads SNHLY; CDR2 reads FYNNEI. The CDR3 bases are TGTGCCAGCAGTGCAGGACTAGCGGGAGGCTACGAGCAGTACTTC. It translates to CASSAGLAGGYEQYF.

The CDR3 region is CAGQTGPSNQPQHF. For the CDR3, the DNA is TGTGCCGGCCAGACAGGTCCTAGCAATCAGCCCCAGCATTTT. V is TRBV28 and J is TRBJ1-5, with a weak D call TRBD1 (6 bases). The CDR3 totals 14 residues. CDR1 is MDHEN and CDR2 is SYDVKM in the germline V gene. Trimming shortened V by 11 bases and J by 0 bases, and 14 bases separated the two germline ends.

The CDR3 loop is CASSLAGRLLNYGYTF. For the CDR3, the DNA is TGCGCCAGCAGCTTGGCCGGCAGACTCCTAAACTATGGCTACACCTTC. The chain links TRBV5-1 to TRBJ1-2; D is undetermined. Germline V gene data show CDR1 as SGHRS and CDR2 as YFSETQ. CDR3 length equals 16 residues. Trimming shortened V by 0 bases and J by 2 bases, and 14 bases separated the two germline ends.

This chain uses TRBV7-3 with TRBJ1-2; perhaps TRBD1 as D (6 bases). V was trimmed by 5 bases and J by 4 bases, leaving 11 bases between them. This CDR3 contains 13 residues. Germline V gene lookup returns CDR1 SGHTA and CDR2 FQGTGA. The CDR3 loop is CASSHREGYGYTF. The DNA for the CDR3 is TGTGCCAGCAGCCACAGGGAGGGCTATGGCTACACCTTC.

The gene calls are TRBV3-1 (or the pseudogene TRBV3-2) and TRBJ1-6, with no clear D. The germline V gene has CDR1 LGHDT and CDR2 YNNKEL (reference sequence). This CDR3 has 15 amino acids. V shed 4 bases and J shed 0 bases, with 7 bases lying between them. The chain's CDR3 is CASSPGSSYNSPLHF. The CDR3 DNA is TGTGCCAGCAGCCCGGGGAGCTCCTATAATTCACCCCTCCACTTT.

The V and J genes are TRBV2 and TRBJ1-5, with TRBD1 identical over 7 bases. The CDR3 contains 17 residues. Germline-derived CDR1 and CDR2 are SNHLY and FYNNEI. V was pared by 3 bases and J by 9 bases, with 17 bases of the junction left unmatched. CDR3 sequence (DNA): TGTGCCAGCAGTGAGGGCCCCACAGGGGCGCGGATCCGGCCCCAGCATTTT. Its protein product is CASSEGPTGARIRPQHF.

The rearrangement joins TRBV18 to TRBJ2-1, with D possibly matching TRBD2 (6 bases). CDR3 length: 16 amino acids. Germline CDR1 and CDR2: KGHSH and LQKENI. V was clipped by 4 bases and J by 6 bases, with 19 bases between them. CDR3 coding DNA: TGTGCCAGCTCACGCGGGACGGCCAAGCTGGGCAATGAGCAGTTCTTC. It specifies CASSRGTAKLGNEQFF.

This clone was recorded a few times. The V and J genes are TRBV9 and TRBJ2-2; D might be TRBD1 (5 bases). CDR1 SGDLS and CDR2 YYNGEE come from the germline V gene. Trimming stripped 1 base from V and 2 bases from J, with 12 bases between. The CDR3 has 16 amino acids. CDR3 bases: TGTGCCAGCAGCGTACAGGGAACAGCTAACACCGGGGAGCTGTTTTTT. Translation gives CASSVQGTANTGELFF.

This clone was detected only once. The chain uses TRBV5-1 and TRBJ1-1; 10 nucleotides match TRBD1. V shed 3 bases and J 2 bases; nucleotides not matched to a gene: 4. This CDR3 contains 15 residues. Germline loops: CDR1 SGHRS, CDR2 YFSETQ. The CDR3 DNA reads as TGCGCCAGCAGCTGGGACAGGGGCTTCAACACTGAAGCTTTCTTT. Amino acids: CASSWDRGFNTEAFF.

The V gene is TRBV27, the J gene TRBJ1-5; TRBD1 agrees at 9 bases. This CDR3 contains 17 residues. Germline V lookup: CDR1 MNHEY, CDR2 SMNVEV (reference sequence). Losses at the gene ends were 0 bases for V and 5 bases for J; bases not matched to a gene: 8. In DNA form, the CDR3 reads TGTGCCAGCAGTTTATCCTCAACAGGGGGCAGGCATCAGCCCCAGCATTTT. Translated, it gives CASSLSSTGGRHQPQHF.

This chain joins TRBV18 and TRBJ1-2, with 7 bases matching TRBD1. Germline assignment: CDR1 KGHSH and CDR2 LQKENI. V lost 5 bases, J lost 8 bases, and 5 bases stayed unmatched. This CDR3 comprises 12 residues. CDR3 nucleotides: TGTGCCAGCTCAGAGGCAGGGGGAGGCTACACCTTC. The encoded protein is CASSEAGGGYTF.

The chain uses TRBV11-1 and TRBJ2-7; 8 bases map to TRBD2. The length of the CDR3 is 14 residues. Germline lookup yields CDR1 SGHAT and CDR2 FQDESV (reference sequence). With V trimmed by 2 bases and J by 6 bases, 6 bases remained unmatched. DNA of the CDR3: TGTGCCAGCAGCTTACTGGCGGGGGGTCGCGAGCAGTACTTC. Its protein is CASSLLAGGREQYF. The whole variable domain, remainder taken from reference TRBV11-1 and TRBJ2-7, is EAEVAQSPRYKITEKSQAVAFWCDPISGHATLYWYRQILGQGPELLVQFQDESVVDDSQLPKDRFSAERLKGVDSTLKIQPAELGDSAMYLCASSLLAGGREQYFGPGTRLTVT.

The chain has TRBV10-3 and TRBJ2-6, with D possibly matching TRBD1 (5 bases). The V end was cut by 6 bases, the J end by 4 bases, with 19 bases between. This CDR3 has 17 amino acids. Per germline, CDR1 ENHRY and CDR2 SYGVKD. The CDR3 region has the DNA TGTGCCATCAGCGACTGGGCAAGGGGATCCGGGGCCAACGTCCTGACTTTC. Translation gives CAISDWARGSGANVLTF.

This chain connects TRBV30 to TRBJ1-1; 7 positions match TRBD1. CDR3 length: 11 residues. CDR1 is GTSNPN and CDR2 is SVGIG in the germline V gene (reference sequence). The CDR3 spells CAKQGPTEAFF. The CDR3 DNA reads TGTGCAAAACAGGGGCCCACTGAAGCTTTCTTT.

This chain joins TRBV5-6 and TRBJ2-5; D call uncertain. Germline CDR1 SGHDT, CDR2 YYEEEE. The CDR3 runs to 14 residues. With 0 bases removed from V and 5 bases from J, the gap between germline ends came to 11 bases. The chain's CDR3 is CASSLGVGVETQYF. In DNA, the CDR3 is TGTGCCAGCAGCTTGGGTGTGGGCGTGGAGACCCAGTACTTC.

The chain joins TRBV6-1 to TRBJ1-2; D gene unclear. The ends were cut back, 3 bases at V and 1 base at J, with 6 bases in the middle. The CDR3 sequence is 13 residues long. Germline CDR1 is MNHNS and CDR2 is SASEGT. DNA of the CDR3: TGTGCCAGCAGTGACAGTGATAACTATGGCTACACCTTC. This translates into CASSDSDNYGYTF.

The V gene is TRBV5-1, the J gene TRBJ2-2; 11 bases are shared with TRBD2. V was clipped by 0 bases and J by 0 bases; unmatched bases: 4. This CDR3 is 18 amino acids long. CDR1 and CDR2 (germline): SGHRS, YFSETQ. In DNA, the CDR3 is TGCGCCAGCAGCTTGGCTAGCGGGGGGCCCGCGAACACCGGGGAGCTGTTTTTT. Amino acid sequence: CASSLASGGPANTGELFF.

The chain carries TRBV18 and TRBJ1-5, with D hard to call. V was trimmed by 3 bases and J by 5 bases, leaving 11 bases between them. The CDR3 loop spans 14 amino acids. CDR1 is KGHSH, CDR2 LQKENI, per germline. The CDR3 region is CASSPGTGYQPQHF. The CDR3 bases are TGTGCCAGCTCACCGGGAACGGGGTATCAGCCCCAGCATTTT.

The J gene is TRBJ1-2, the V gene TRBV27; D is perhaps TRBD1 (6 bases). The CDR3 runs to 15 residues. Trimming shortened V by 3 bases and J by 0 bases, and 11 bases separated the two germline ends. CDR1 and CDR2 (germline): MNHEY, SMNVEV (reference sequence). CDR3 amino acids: CASSFRDNSNYGYTF. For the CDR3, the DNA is TGTGCCAGCAGTTTTAGGGACAATTCTAACTATGGCTACACCTTC.

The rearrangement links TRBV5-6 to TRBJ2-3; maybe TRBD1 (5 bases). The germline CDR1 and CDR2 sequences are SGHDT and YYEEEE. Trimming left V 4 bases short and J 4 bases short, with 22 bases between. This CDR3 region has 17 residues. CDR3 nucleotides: TGTGCCAGCAGCCCCCGATTAGGGGCGGTGGTCGCAGATACGCAGTATTTT. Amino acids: CASSPRLGAVVADTQYF.

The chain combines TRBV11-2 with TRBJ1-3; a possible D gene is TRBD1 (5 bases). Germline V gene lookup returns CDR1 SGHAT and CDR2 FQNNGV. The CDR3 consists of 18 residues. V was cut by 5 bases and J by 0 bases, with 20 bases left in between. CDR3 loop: CASSPRVGARDSGNTIYF. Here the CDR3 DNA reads TGTGCCAGCAGCCCCAGGGTAGGGGCAAGGGACTCTGGAAACACCATATATTTT.

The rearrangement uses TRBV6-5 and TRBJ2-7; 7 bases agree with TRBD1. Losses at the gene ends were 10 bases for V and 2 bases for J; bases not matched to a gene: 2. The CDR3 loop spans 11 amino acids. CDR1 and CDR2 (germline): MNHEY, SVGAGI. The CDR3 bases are TGTGCCACAGGGACAGCCTACGAGCAGTACTTC. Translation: CATGTAYEQYF.

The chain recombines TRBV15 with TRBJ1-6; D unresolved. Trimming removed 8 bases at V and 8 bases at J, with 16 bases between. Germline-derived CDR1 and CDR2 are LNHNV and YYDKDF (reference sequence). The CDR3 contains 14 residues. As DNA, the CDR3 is TGTGCCACCCTCCCCGTCCCGAGCCATTCACCCCTCCACTTT. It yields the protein CATLPVPSHSPLHF.

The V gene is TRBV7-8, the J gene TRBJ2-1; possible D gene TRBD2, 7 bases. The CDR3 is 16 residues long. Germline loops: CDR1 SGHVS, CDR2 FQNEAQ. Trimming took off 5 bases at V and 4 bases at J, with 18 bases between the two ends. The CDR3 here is CASSRSGGLAYNEQFF. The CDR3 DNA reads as TGTGCCAGCAGCAGATCGGGGGGCCTGGCATACAATGAGCAGTTCTTC. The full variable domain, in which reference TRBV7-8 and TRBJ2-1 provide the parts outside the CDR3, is GAGVSQSPRYKVAKRGQDVALRCDPISGHVSLFWYQQALGQGPEFLTYFQNEAQLDKSGLPSDRFFAERPEGSVSTLKIQRTQQEDSAVYLCASSRSGGLAYNEQFFGPGTRLTVL.

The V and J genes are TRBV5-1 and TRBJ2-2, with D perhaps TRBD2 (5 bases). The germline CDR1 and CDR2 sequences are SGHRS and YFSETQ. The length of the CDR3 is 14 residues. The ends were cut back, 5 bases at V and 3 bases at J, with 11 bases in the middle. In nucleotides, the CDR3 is TGCGCCAGCAGGGGAGAGGCGGACACCGGGGAGCTGTTTTTT. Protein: CASRGEADTGELFF. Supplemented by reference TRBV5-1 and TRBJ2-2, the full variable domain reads KAGVTQTPRYLIKTRGQQVTLSCSPISGHRSVSWYQQTPGQGLQFLFEYFSETQRNKGNFPGRFSGRQFSNSRSEMNVSTLELGDSALYLCASRGEADTGELFFGEGSRLTVL.

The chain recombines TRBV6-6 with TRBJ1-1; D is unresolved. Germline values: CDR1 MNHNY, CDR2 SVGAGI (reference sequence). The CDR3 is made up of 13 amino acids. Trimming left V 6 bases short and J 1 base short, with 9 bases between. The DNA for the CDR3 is TGTGCCAGCAGCCACCCGGGGAACACTGAAGCTTTCTTT. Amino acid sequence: CASSHPGNTEAFF.

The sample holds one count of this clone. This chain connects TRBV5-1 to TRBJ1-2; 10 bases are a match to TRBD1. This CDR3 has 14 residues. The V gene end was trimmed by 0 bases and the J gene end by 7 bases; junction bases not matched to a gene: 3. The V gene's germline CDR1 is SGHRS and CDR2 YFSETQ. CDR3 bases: TGCGCCAGCAGCTTGGGGACAGGGGGACTTGGCTACACCTTC. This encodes CASSLGTGGLGYTF.

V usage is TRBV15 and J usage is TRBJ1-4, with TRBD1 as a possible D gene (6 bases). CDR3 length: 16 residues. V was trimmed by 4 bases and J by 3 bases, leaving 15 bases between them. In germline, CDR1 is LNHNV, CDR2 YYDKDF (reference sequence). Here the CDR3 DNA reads TGTGCCACCAGCATCCGGGGGGGGGCGCCTAATGAAAAACTGTTTTTT. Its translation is CATSIRGGAPNEKLFF.

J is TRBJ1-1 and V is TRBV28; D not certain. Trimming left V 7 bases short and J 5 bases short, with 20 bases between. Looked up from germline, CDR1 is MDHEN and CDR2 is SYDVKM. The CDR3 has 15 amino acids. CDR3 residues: CASTLWGGVKTEAFF. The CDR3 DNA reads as TGTGCCAGCACTCTCTGGGGAGGTGTTAAGACTGAAGCTTTCTTT.

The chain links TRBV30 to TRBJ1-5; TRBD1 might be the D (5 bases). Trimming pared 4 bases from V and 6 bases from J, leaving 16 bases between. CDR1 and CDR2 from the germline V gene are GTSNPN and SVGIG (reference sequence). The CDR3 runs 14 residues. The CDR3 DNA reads TGTGCCTGGAACATTCGGGGGGGTAGTCAGCCCCAGCATTTT. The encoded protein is CAWNIRGGSQPQHF.